A single sample is the source of the 5 T cell receptor beta chains below, sequenced in a study of blood T cell repertoires in COVID-19. Data came from immunoSEQ multiplex PCR; TCRdb stores just in-frame clones and leaves some out. This table has about 65,000 clones, approximately 95% appearing once. The sample taken for sequencing was peripheral blood. These receptors all stem from an older man with active COVID-19.

In DNA, the CDR3 is TGCGCCAGCAGCCACAGTTATGGTAATTCACCCCTCCACTTT. It codes for CASSHSYGNSPLHF. V is TRBV4-3 and J is TRBJ1-6; unclear D gene. The germline gives CDR1 LGHNA, CDR2 YSLEER. The V end lost 3 bases, the J end lost 6 bases, and 9 bases lay between the germline ends. This CDR3 region has 14 residues.

The rearrangement uses TRBV18 and TRBJ2-1; TRBD2 aligns across 13 bases. The CDR3 sequence is 14 residues long. Germline loops: CDR1 KGHSH, CDR2 LQKENI. Germline trimming cut 7 bases from V and 7 bases from J; bases unmatched to any gene: 4. CDR3 residues: CASLGLAGKNEQFF. CDR3 DNA: TGTGCCAGCTTGGGACTAGCGGGGAAAAATGAGCAGTTCTTC.

The genes are TRBV25-1 and TRBJ2-5; D is unclear. Germline CDR1 is MGHDK and CDR2 is SYGVNS. V shed 2 bases and J shed 5 bases, with 6 bases lying between them. The CDR3 is 12 amino acids. The CDR3 spells CASSEGSETQYF. CDR3 sequence (DNA): TGTGCCAGCAGTGAAGGCTCGGAGACCCAGTACTTC. The full variable domain, in which reference TRBV25-1 and TRBJ2-5 provide the parts outside the CDR3, is EADIYQTPRYLVIGTGKKITLECSQTMGHDKMYWYQQDPGMELHLIHYSYGVNSTEKGDLSSESTVSRIRTEHFPLTLESARPSHTSQYLCASSEGSETQYFGPGTRLLVL.

The chain combines TRBV19 with TRBJ1-2; weak D call: TRBD1 (6 bases). The germline V and J ends were trimmed by 5 bases and 4 bases, with 17 bases remaining between them. The V gene's germline CDR1 is LNHDA and CDR2 SQIVND (reference sequence). The CDR3 runs 15 residues. The CDR3 region is CASSPPGQLFYGYTF. CDR3 DNA: TGTGCCAGTAGTCCCCCCGGACAGCTATTCTATGGCTACACCTTC.

This chain uses TRBV11-2 with TRBJ2-1; perhaps TRBD2 as D (6 bases). V was shortened by 0 bases and J by 9 bases, with 12 bases between the two germline ends. The CDR3 consists of 14 residues. Per the germline V gene, CDR1 is SGHAT and CDR2 is FQNNGV. The CDR3 nucleotides read TGTGCCAGCAGCTTAGATCCGGGGGACCGTGAGCAGTTCTTC. Its translation: CASSLDPGDREQFF.